Within the sample, the clone carrying this TCR beta chain is medium-sized. Its cognate antigen is unknown. These data come from a study of spatial heterogeneity in lung cancer. Study-level background: Raw reads contained each unique TCR and UMI combination more than ten times on average.

Findings and limits, study-wide: The number of expanded tumor alpha and beta chains correlated with mutation number.

MiXCR was run by TCRdb on the 5' RACE reads, yielding one entry per CDR3 protein. The repertoire holds some 2,700 distinct CDR3 sequences, with over 20% as singletons. The CDR3 contains 11 residues. Trimming pared 3 bases from V and 3 bases from J, leaving 3 bases between. Germline CDR1 is DFQATT and CDR2 is SNEGSKA (reference sequence). The time point here: sample taken at primary tumor resection. Researchers sequenced whole RNA taken from tumor, nontumor lung or frozen PBMC without sorting. The V gene is TRBV20-1, the J gene TRBJ2-1; D is undetermined. The sequence was collected from a female donor with early-stage non-small cell lung cancer. The sequencing here drew on lung tumor tissue, taken at surgery. In DNA form, the CDR3 reads TGCAGTGCTAGTAACTACAATGAGCAGTTCTTC. Translated: CSASNYNEQFF.